This entry lists 10 T cell receptor beta chains sequenced from one sample in a study of blood T cells in healthy people across ages. A second 7 to 11 cycle PCR used barcoded and J-beta primers. TCRdb itself ran the 5' RACE reads through MiXCR, one entry per CDR3 protein. The repertoire includes more than 500,000 distinct CDR3 sequences, approximately 26% of them detected once, and 3% to 4.5% sits in the top ten. The same sample was also used in a study of T cells of mothers and their children.

Sequenced sample: blood. The receptors shown here come from a boy between 2 and 10 years old in good health.

There are a few counts of this clonotype. This chain connects TRBV12-3 or TRBV12-4 to TRBJ1-6; tentative D call: TRBD1 (6 bases). Deletions cut 3 bases from V and 8 bases from J, with 8 bases between. The CDR3 runs to 13 residues. Here the CDR3 reads CASSFKGDSPLHF. Written as DNA, the CDR3 is TGTGCCAGCAGTTTTAAGGGGGATTCACCCCTCCACTTT.

The chain links TRBV7-9 to TRBJ2-1; D not certain. From germline, CDR1 is SEHNR and CDR2 FQNEAQ (reference sequence). Trimming stripped 5 bases from V and 6 bases from J, with 14 bases between. The CDR3 length is 14 residues. In DNA form, the CDR3 reads TGTGCCAGCAGCCCCACCGTAACGGGCAATGAGCAGTTCTTC. Translating it yields CASSPTVTGNEQFF.

CDR3 residues: CASQSGYSYEQYF. As DNA, the CDR3 is TGTGCCAGCCAGTCGGGGTACTCGTACGAGCAGTACTTC. J is TRBJ2-7 and V is TRBV10-3, with D possibly TRBD2 on 5 matching bases. Looked up from germline, CDR1 is ENHRY and CDR2 is SYGVKD. V gave up 10 bases and J gave up 4 bases, with 17 bases separating them. The CDR3 loop spans 13 amino acids.

V usage is TRBV12-3 or TRBV12-4 and J usage is TRBJ2-5; TRBD1 aligns across 7 bases. The J call may not be correct, given that the DNA end is closer to TRBJ2-7. The CDR3 covers 13 residues. CDR3 loop: CASRKGQIYEQYF. CDR3 coding DNA: TGTGCCAGCAGAAAGGGACAGATCTACGAGCAGTACTTC.

V and J are TRBV9 and TRBJ2-2; maybe TRBD1 (6 bases). Germline V gene data show CDR1 as SGDLS and CDR2 as YYNGEE. V lost 3 bases to trimming and J lost 0 bases, with 15 bases between them. This CDR3 has 17 amino acids. CDR3 sequence reads: CASSGYREGANTGELFF. The CDR3 DNA sequence: TGTGCCAGCAGCGGGTACAGGGAAGGTGCGAACACCGGGGAGCTGTTTTTT. Full variable domain (rest looked up from reference TRBV9 and TRBJ2-2): DSGVTQTPKHLITATGQRVTLRCSPRSGDLSVYWYQQSLDQGLQFLIQYYNGEERAKGNILERFSAQQFPDLHSELNLSSLELGDSALYFCASSGYREGANTGELFFGEGSRLTVL.

This clonotype was counted a few times. J is TRBJ2-5 and V is TRBV6-5; a possible D gene is TRBD2 (6 bases). The better agreement between TRBJ2-7 and the DNA end casts doubt on the J call. CDR1 and CDR2 from the germline V gene are MNHEY and SVGAGI. The CDR3 spans 14 residues. CDR3 DNA sequence: TGTGCCAGCAGTTACTCTGCTAGCGCATACGAGCAGTACTTC. Translating gives CASSYSASAYEQYF.

This chain joins TRBV6-1 and TRBJ1-4; the D gene is possibly TRBD1 (5 bases). The CDR3 contains 15 residues. CDR1 and CDR2 (germline): MNHNS, SASEGT. V lost 8 bases and J lost 10, with 23 bases in between. The CDR3 loop reads CASRDWSRGLGKLFF. The DNA for the CDR3 is TGTGCCAGCCGCGATTGGAGTCGGGGGTTGGGAAAACTGTTTTTT.

The V gene is TRBV12-3 or TRBV12-4, the J gene TRBJ2-7, with D maybe TRBD2 (6 bases). The germline V and J ends were trimmed by 10 bases and 0 bases, with 13 bases remaining between them. This CDR3 contains 13 residues. CDR3 residues: CATRLAPSYEQYF. The DNA for the CDR3 is TGTGCCACCCGTCTAGCGCCCTCCTACGAGCAGTACTTC.

The DNA of the CDR3 is TGCGCCAGATACGCGGGGCGCAGCTATGGCTACACCTTC. Its protein is CARYAGRSYGYTF. This chain links TRBV10-2 with TRBJ1-2, with D tentatively TRBD1 (5 bases). V gave up 9 bases and J gave up 4 bases, with 15 bases separating them. The CDR3 has 13 amino acids. Germline assignment: CDR1 WSHSY and CDR2 SAAADI.

This clonotype was observed a handful of times. V usage is TRBV10-3 and J usage is TRBJ2-3, with D possibly being TRBD2 (5 bases). V lost 6 bases to trimming and J lost 0 bases, with 16 bases between them. This CDR3 is built from 16 residues. From germline, CDR1 is ENHRY and CDR2 SYGVKD. The CDR3 loop reads CAIRQRGAASTDTQYF. CDR3 coding DNA: TGTGCCATCAGACAGAGAGGAGCGGCTAGCACAGATACGCAGTATTTT.